The T cell receptor (beta chain) under discussion was sequenced for a study of OX40 agonist ivuxolimab in advanced cancers. The germline gives CDR1 SGHTS, CDR2 YDEGEE. CDR3 length: 14 amino acids. The J segment lost 7 bases and the V segment lost 4 bases, leaving 7 bases of the junction unmatched. The table came from immunoSEQ multiplex PCR; TCRdb's copy has only in-frame clones and leaves some out. The table includes 90,000 to 100,000 clones, approximately 83% detected once. The sequence derives from an adult with an advanced solid tumor such as melanoma, head and neck, liver or kidney cancer. J is TRBJ1-5 and V is TRBV5-8; TRBD1 matches at 8 bases. The sample consisted of CD4+ or CD8+ T cells sorted from blood, taken in a trial of the OX40 agonist ivuxolimab. The CDR3, as DNA: TGTGCCAGCAGCCTTGACAGGGGTCAGCAGCCCCAGCATTTT. Translated: CASSLDRGQQPQHF.